The sequence of this T cell receptor (beta chain) was determined in a study of CD8 T cells in ankylosing spondylitis. Study-level results: Prior work had noted some motif variants in reactive arthritis blood and synovial fluid.

This clonotype has a count of ten or more. What it binds is unknown. MiXCR, run by TCRdb on the 5' RACE reads, gives a single entry per CDR3 protein. The data contain under 400,000 distinct CDR3 sequences, roughly 10% of them singletons. With 2 bases removed from V and 0 bases from J, the gap between germline ends came to 10 bases. There are 15 residues in the CDR3. CDR1 MNHNS and CDR2 SASEGT come from the germline V gene. Sequences were obtained from blood, either unsorted or a sorted T cell fraction (not recorded which). This clonotype was sampled from a female donor with ankylosing spondylitis or in good health (not recorded which). The chain links TRBV6-1 to TRBJ1-1; D call uncertain. The DNA of the CDR3 is TGTGCCAGCAGTGAATATTTAGACTTGAACACTGAAGCTTTCTTT. Translating gives CASSEYLDLNTEAFF.